Presented here are 26 T cell receptor beta chains from one specimen sequenced in a study of brain T cells in children with intractable seizures. TCRdb's copy holds only in-frame clones and misses some; the assay was immunoSEQ multiplex PCR. The table has 340,000 or so clones, 93% seen once; the top ten hold around 5%. The time point: blood from clinic visit 5 months post-surgery; TSC patient then seizure free. The material was peripheral blood, obtained roughly 5 months after surgery. These receptors were taken from a boy younger than two with tuberous sclerosis and intractable seizures.

The gene calls are TRBV13 and TRBJ2-2, with 11 positions matching TRBD2. CDR1 PRHDT and CDR2 FYEKMQ come from the germline V gene (reference sequence). The CDR3 consists of 16 residues. The V segment lost 2 bases and the J segment 4 bases; nucleotides outside the gene matches: 3. CDR3 DNA: TGTGCCAGCAGCTTAAGTACTAGCGGGGGCACCGGGGAGCTGTTTTTT. Its protein is CASSLSTSGGTGELFF.

This sequence joins TRBV9 and TRBJ2-7; maybe TRBD2 (6 bases). Per germline, CDR1 SGDLS and CDR2 YYNGEE. The V gene lost 1 base and the J gene lost 0 bases, with 11 bases spanning the gap. The CDR3 is 15 residues long. DNA of the CDR3: TGTGCCAGCAGCGTATTGGGGGGACTCTCCTACGAGCAGTACTTC. This gives the protein CASSVLGGLSYEQYF. Drawing the rest from reference TRBV9 and TRBJ2-7, the complete variable domain is DSGVTQTPKHLITATGQRVTLRCSPRSGDLSVYWYQQSLDQGLQFLIQYYNGEERAKGNILERFSAQQFPDLHSELNLSSLELGDSALYFCASSVLGGLSYEQYFGPGTRLTVT.

V and J are TRBV19 and TRBJ1-3; D gene ambiguous. Trimming cost V 5 bases and J 4 bases, with 9 bases left between them. From germline, CDR1 is LNHDA and CDR2 SQIVND (reference sequence). CDR3 size: 13 residues. Here the CDR3 DNA reads TGTGCCAGTAGTCCCAACAAGGGAAACACCATATATTTT. Its translation is CASSPNKGNTIYF.

The chain uses TRBV6-5 and TRBJ2-7; D call uncertain. V was clipped by 5 bases and J by 0 bases, with 14 bases between them. CDR1 is MNHEY, CDR2 SVGAGI, per germline. The CDR3 spans 15 residues. The CDR3 loop reads CASSIAQGFSYEQYF. CDR3 coding DNA: TGTGCCAGCAGTATCGCGCAAGGGTTCTCCTACGAGCAGTACTTC.

The chain combines TRBV10-3 with TRBJ2-3; tentatively, D is TRBD1 (5 bases). V was clipped by 6 bases and J by 5 bases, with 6 bases between them. Germline loops: CDR1 ENHRY, CDR2 SYGVKD. The CDR3 sequence is 11 residues long. The CDR3 spells CAISQGDTQYF. The CDR3 DNA follows: TGTGCCATCAGCCAGGGAGATACGCAGTATTTT.

The rearrangement uses TRBV28 and TRBJ2-3; TRBD2 agrees at 10 bases. J gave up 9 bases and V 3 bases, and 6 bases lay outside the gene matches. This CDR3 has 14 amino acids. Germline values: CDR1 MDHEN, CDR2 SYDVKM. As DNA, the CDR3 is TGTGCCAGCAGTTTCCGGCTAGCGGGAGAAACGCAGTATTTT. Amino acid sequence: CASSFRLAGETQYF.

The CDR3 DNA follows: TGTGCCAGTAGGGGGCTCGGACAGATAGCTAACTATGGCTACACCTTC. Protein sequence: CASRGLGQIANYGYTF. The V and J genes are TRBV19 and TRBJ1-2; D is perhaps TRBD1 (6 bases). In germline, CDR1 is LNHDA, CDR2 SQIVND (reference sequence). V was clipped by 6 bases and J by 0 bases, with 17 bases between them. The CDR3 is made up of 16 amino acids. Complete variable domain (other parts from reference TRBV19 and TRBJ1-2): DGGITQSPKYLFRKEGQNVTLSCEQNLNHDAMYWYRQDPGQGLRLIYYSQIVNDFQKGDIAEGYSVSREKKESFPLTVTSAQKNPTAFYLCASRGLGQIANYGYTFGSGTRLTVV.

J is TRBJ1-2 and V is TRBV2; the D is unclear. The CDR3 consists of 14 residues. V was clipped by 7 bases and J by 4 bases, with 16 bases between them. Germline CDR1 and CDR2: SNHLY and FYNNEI. The CDR3, as DNA: TGTGCCAGCAAATTGGTTCCGGGAGGCTATGGCTACACCTTC. Translated: CASKLVPGGYGYTF.

The DNA for the CDR3 is TGTGCCAGCAGCGCTACAGGGGCAGATACGCAGTATTTT. This encodes CASSATGADTQYF. The V and J genes are TRBV28 and TRBJ2-3; 7 nucleotides line up with TRBD1. From germline, CDR1 is MDHEN and CDR2 SYDVKM. The CDR3 length is 13 residues. J was trimmed by 4 bases and V by 6 bases; bases with no gene match: 4. The entire variable domain, with the rest obtained from reference TRBV28 and TRBJ2-3, is as follows: DVKVTQSSRYLVKRTGEKVFLECVQDMDHENMFWYRQDPGLGLRLIYFSYDVKMKEKGDIPEGYSVSREKKERFSLILESASTNQTSMYLCASSATGADTQYFGPGTRLTVL.

Regarding this clone: A junction end diverges from the germline sequence, so it may reflect a read error. The gene calls are TRBV28 and TRBJ2-3, with 10 bases fitting TRBD1. Germline CDR1 and CDR2: MDHEN and SYDVKM. This CDR3 has 16 amino acids. The CDR3: CASRLWGQGNTDTQYF. CDR3 nucleotides: TGTGCCAGCAGATTATGGGGACAGGGGAACACAGATACGCAGTATTTT.

As to this clone: Sequence at one end of the junction differs from germline and may be a read error. Other DNA sequences of this sample code for an identical CDR3. The gene calls are TRBV4-1 and TRBJ1-5; perhaps TRBD1 as D (5 bases). The germline CDR1 and CDR2 sequences are MGHRA and YSYEKL. The CDR3 loop spans 17 amino acids. CDR3 bases: TGCGCCAGCAGCCAAGTGTTGGGGGTTCTTAGCAATCAACCCCAGCATTTT. Encoded protein: CASSQVLGVLSNQPQHF.

This sequence joins TRBV19 and TRBJ1-5; D is undetermined. CDR1 is LNHDA, CDR2 SQIVND, per germline (reference sequence). CDR3 length equals 13 residues. V dropped 5 bases and J dropped 6 bases, with 11 bases sitting between them. CDR3 sequence (DNA): TGTGCCAGTAGTCCGGGGTTAGGTCAGCCCCAGCATTTT. It codes for CASSPGLGQPQHF.

CDR3 sequence: CASSVGPGTGVSPLHF. The CDR3 region has the DNA TGTGCCAGCAGCGTAGGGCCCGGGACAGGGGTTTCACCCCTCCACTTT. This chain uses TRBV11-2 with TRBJ1-6; 10 bases line up with TRBD1. CDR1 is SGHAT and CDR2 is FQNNGV in the germline V gene. The CDR3 has 16 amino acids. V lost 5 bases to trimming and J lost 9 bases; unmatched junction nucleotides: 10.

The rearrangement links TRBV27 to TRBJ1-2; 9 nucleotides align to TRBD1. V trimming: 5 bases; J trimming: 4 bases; junction bases outside the gene matches: 8. The CDR3 extends over 15 amino acids. The germline V gene encodes CDR1 MNHEY and CDR2 SMNVEV (reference sequence). For the CDR3, the DNA is TGTGCCAGCAGTAACACAGGGGGCGTAGGCTATGGCTACACCTTC. Translated, it gives CASSNTGGVGYGYTF.

This chain joins TRBV5-1 and TRBJ2-5, with TRBD2 matching over 10 bases. The CDR3 loop spans 16 amino acids. CDR1 SGHRS and CDR2 YFSETQ come from the germline V gene. V lost 4 bases and J lost 6; bases outside the gene matches: 12. Written as DNA, the CDR3 is TGCGCCAGCAGCCGTGCGCTAGCGGGAGTGGGGAAGACCCAGTACTTC. Translated, it gives CASSRALAGVGKTQYF.

The CDR3 sequence is CASSLVTRNTEAFF. For the CDR3, the DNA is TGCGCCAGCAGCTTGGTAACAAGGAACACTGAAGCTTTCTTT. The chain employs TRBV5-1 and TRBJ1-1; D is ambiguous. Germline assignment: CDR1 SGHRS and CDR2 YFSETQ. The CDR3 consists of 14 residues. The V end lost 0 bases, the J end lost 1 base, and 7 bases lay between the germline ends.

The chain combines TRBV6-5 with TRBJ2-2; D perhaps matches TRBD2 (6 bases). Germline V lookup: CDR1 MNHEY, CDR2 SVGAGI. The CDR3 is 14 amino acids. V lost 2 bases and J lost 6, with 10 bases in between. The CDR3 bases are TGTGCCAGCAGTTACACGACGGGGGCCGGGGAGCTGTTTTTT. This encodes CASSYTTGAGELFF.

The chain combines TRBV15 with TRBJ1-1, with D tentatively TRBD1 (5 bases). The V and J ends lost 0 bases and 2 bases respectively, with 10 bases between them. Germline V gene data show CDR1 as LNHNV and CDR2 as YYDKDF (reference sequence). The CDR3 loop spans 15 amino acids. CDR3 nucleotides: TGTGCCACCAGCAGAGATAGGGGCTCCAACACTGAAGCTTTCTTT. This encodes CATSRDRGSNTEAFF.

V is TRBV6-5 and J is TRBJ1-5, with TRBD1 matching over 7 bases. Trimming took 5 bases from V and 5 from J; bases not matched to a gene: 6. Per the germline V gene, CDR1 is MNHEY and CDR2 is SVGAGI. There are 14 residues in the CDR3. CDR3 sequence reads: CASSIQGSYQPQHF. DNA of the CDR3: TGTGCCAGCAGTATACAGGGGTCGTATCAGCCCCAGCATTTT.

V gene TRBV4-1 combines with J gene TRBJ1-2, with TRBD1 matching over 9 bases. J was trimmed by 4 bases and V by 4 bases; bases with no gene match: 13. Germline V gene data show CDR1 as MGHRA and CDR2 as YSYEKL. CDR3 length equals 17 residues. Written as DNA, the CDR3 is TGCGCCAGCAGCCTCCTCCAGTTGACGGGACAGGGCTATGGCTACACCTTC. This translates into CASSLLQLTGQGYGYTF.

The genes are TRBV11-3 and TRBJ1-6; possible D gene TRBD1, 5 bases. Trimming cost V 2 bases and J 4 bases, with 15 bases left between them. The CDR3 contains 17 residues. Germline V gene data show CDR1 as SGHNT and CDR2 as YENEEA. The CDR3, as DNA: TGTGCCAGCAGCTTATCTTTCTTGGGGGGTTATAATTCACCCCTCCACTTT. Translated: CASSLSFLGGYNSPLHF. Full variable domain (missing parts from reference TRBV11-3 and TRBJ1-6): EAGVVQSPRYKIIEKKQPVAFWCNPISGHNTLYWYLQNLGQGPELLIRYENEEAVDDSQLPKDRFSAERLKGVDSTLKIQPAELGDSAVYLCASSLSFLGGYNSPLHFGNGTRLTVT.

This chain joins TRBV7-2 and TRBJ2-7; 15 bases line up with TRBD2. Germline V lookup: CDR1 SGHTA, CDR2 FQGNSA. This CDR3 has 15 residues. V was clipped by 5 bases and J by 3 bases; unmatched bases: 2. The CDR3 region has the DNA TGTGCCAGCAGCCGGACTAGCGGGAGGGGCTACGAGCAGTACTTC. This translates into CASSRTSGRGYEQYF. Combining the CDR3 with reference TRBV7-2 and TRBJ2-7 gives the whole variable domain GAGVSQSPSNKVTEKGKDVELRCDPISGHTALYWYRQSLGQGLEFLIYFQGNSAPDKSGLPSDRFSAERTGGSVSTLTIQRTQQEDSAVYLCASSRTSGRGYEQYFGPGTRLTVT.

This clone is a singleton in its sample. V usage is TRBV19 and J usage is TRBJ1-1; D gene uncertain. CDR1 and CDR2 from the germline V gene are LNHDA and SQIVND (reference sequence). The CDR3 is 16 amino acids. V gave up 0 bases and J gave up 2 bases, with 13 bases separating them. Here the CDR3 DNA reads TGTGCCAGTAGTATAGAGGAACCGGTGGGAAACACTGAAGCTTTCTTT. Translated, it gives CASSIEEPVGNTEAFF. Full variable domain (outside the CDR3, taken from reference TRBV19 and TRBJ1-1): DGGITQSPKYLFRKEGQNVTLSCEQNLNHDAMYWYRQDPGQGLRLIYYSQIVNDFQKGDIAEGYSVSREKKESFPLTVTSAQKNPTAFYLCASSIEEPVGNTEAFFGQGTRLTVV.

To note about this clone: Other DNA sequences in this sample translate to the same CDR3. The chain's CDR3 is CASSWASGDYEQYF. The CDR3 DNA sequence: TGTGCCAGTAGCTGGGCTAGCGGGGACTACGAGCAGTACTTC. The chain couples TRBV19 to TRBJ2-7; 9 bases line up with TRBD2. The CDR3 is 14 amino acids. The germline V gene has CDR1 LNHDA and CDR2 SQIVND (reference sequence). The junction had 6 bases not matched to a gene; V was cut back by 6 bases and J by 3 bases.

The chain uses TRBV27 and TRBJ1-2; 9 nucleotides align to TRBD1. The trim removed 3 bases at V and 8 bases at J, leaving 7 bases unmatched. The CDR3 extends over 14 amino acids. Germline CDR1 is MNHEY and CDR2 is SMNVEV (reference sequence). Written as DNA, the CDR3 is TGTGCCAGCAGTTTCCGGGACAGGGAGGGCGGCTACACCTTC. Protein sequence: CASSFRDREGGYTF.

This chain links TRBV30 with TRBJ2-3, with D perhaps TRBD1 (6 bases). The germline CDR1 and CDR2 sequences are GTSNPN and SVGIG (reference sequence). The CDR3 is 14 residues long. Deletions cut 5 bases from V and 6 bases from J, with 18 bases between. For the CDR3, the DNA is TGTGCCTGGGGACAGCCACCAACCGTGGATACGCAGTATTTT. Residues: CAWGQPPTVDTQYF.